What follows are 19 T cell receptor beta chains derived from one specimen sequenced in a study of blood T cell repertoires in COVID-19. Some clones are missing from TCRdb's copy, which holds only in-frame ones; the method was immunoSEQ multiplex PCR. The sample has some 70,000 clones, 70% to 85% seen once. The sequenced sample was peripheral blood. All receptors derive from a man aged 60 to 75 with acute or convalescent COVID-19.

This chain connects TRBV5-1 to TRBJ2-3; weak D call: TRBD2 (6 bases). CDR3 length equals 13 residues. Trimming removed 4 bases from V and 4 bases from J, with 10 bases in between. Germline values: CDR1 SGHRS, CDR2 YFSETQ. CDR3 in amino acids: CASSDRLADTQYF. CDR3 nucleotide sequence: TGCGCCAGCAGCGATAGACTAGCAGATACGCAGTATTTT.

This sequence joins TRBV5-6 and TRBJ1-4; weak D call: TRBD1 (5 bases). V was shortened by 0 bases and J by 8 bases, with 23 bases between the two germline ends. The CDR3 has 18 residues. CDR1 is SGHDT, CDR2 YYEEEE, per germline. The CDR3 DNA sequence: TGTGCCAGCAGCTTGGTAGCAGGGAGGGGTTCTGGCGGCGAAAAACTGTTTTTT. It is translated as CASSLVAGRGSGGEKLFF.

This clone was seen more than once but under ten times. The rearrangement links TRBV12-3 or TRBV12-4 to TRBJ1-6; unclear D gene. This CDR3 has 13 amino acids. Trimming stripped 3 bases from V and 5 bases from J, with 5 bases between. CDR3 nucleotide sequence: TGTGCCAGCAGTTTGTCCGATAATTCACCCCTCCACTTT. It specifies CASSLSDNSPLHF.

The rearrangement links TRBV10-3 to TRBJ2-7, with no clear D. The CDR3 length is 14 residues. From germline, CDR1 is ENHRY and CDR2 SYGVKD. Trimming removed 0 bases at V and 3 bases at J, with 9 bases between. The CDR3 spells CAISESSTNYEQYF. In nucleotides, the CDR3 is TGTGCCATCAGTGAGTCGTCGACAAACTACGAGCAGTACTTC.

The gene calls are TRBV5-1 and TRBJ1-5, with TRBD1 identical over 7 bases. V lost 0 bases and J lost 9; bases outside the gene matches: 9. There are 15 residues in the CDR3. The germline CDR1 and CDR2 sequences are SGHRS and YFSETQ. The CDR3 loop reads CASSLGPGQVGPQHF. In DNA form, the CDR3 reads TGCGCCAGCAGCTTGGGGCCCGGACAGGTTGGGCCCCAGCATTTT. The whole variable domain, remainder taken from reference TRBV5-1 and TRBJ1-5, is KAGVTQTPRYLIKTRGQQVTLSCSPISGHRSVSWYQQTPGQGLQFLFEYFSETQRNKGNFPGRFSGRQFSNSRSEMNVSTLELGDSALYLCASSLGPGQVGPQHFGDGTRLSIL.

This clone appeared once. The chain is built from TRBV12-5 and TRBJ1-1; D call uncertain. Germline lookup yields CDR1 LGHNT and CDR2 FRNRAP. The V and J ends lost 0 bases and 5 bases respectively, with 7 bases between them. This CDR3 has 13 amino acids. As DNA, the CDR3 is TGTGCTAGTGGTTTGGTATCCAGTACTGAAGCTTTCTTT. Residues: CASGLVSSTEAFF.

The chain is built from TRBV6-5 and TRBJ1-2; D uncertain. The CDR3 extends over 14 amino acids. CDR1 and CDR2 (germline): MNHEY, SVGAGI. V lost 6 bases, J lost 4 bases, and 15 bases lay in between. This chain's CDR3 is CASRPRARGYGYTF. CDR3 nucleotide sequence: TGTGCCAGCAGGCCTAGAGCCCGGGGCTATGGCTACACCTTC.

The rearrangement uses TRBV12-5 and TRBJ1-1, with D possibly TRBD1 on 5 matching bases. The CDR3 is 14 residues long. The germline V gene has CDR1 LGHNT and CDR2 FRNRAP. Deletions cut 2 bases from V and 1 base from J, with 8 bases between. Written as DNA, the CDR3 is TGTGCTAGTGGTTTGATGGGGCGGAACACTGAAGCTTTCTTT. Amino acids: CASGLMGRNTEAFF.

This chain connects TRBV19 to TRBJ1-5; D not resolved. Germline CDR1 LNHDA, CDR2 SQIVND (reference sequence). Deletions cut 9 bases from V and 2 bases from J, with 17 bases between. The CDR3 covers 15 residues. The CDR3, as DNA: TGTGCCAGCGAAACCCAGGCCGGGGGCAATCAGCCCCAGCATTTT. Residues: CASETQAGGNQPQHF.

V and J are TRBV3-1 (or the pseudogene TRBV3-2) and TRBJ1-2; the D is unclear. Germline CDR1 and CDR2: LGHDT and YNNKEL (reference sequence). The ends were cut back, 0 bases at V and 5 bases at J, with 16 bases in the middle. The CDR3 spans 16 residues. The CDR3 sequence: CASSQDQRKGAYGYTF. The DNA for the CDR3 is TGTGCCAGCAGCCAAGATCAACGGAAGGGAGCTTATGGCTACACCTTC.

The chain employs TRBV11-2 and TRBJ2-1, with 8 bases identical to TRBD2. Germline V gives CDR1 SGHAT, CDR2 FQNNGV. The junction had 9 bases not matched to a gene; V was cut back by 0 bases and J by 5 bases. This CDR3 has 17 amino acids. DNA for the CDR3: TGTGCCAGCAGCTTAGATCTGAGCGGGGGAACCAACAATGAGCAGTTCTTC. Protein: CASSLDLSGGTNNEQFF.

The J gene is TRBJ1-2, the V gene TRBV12-3 or TRBV12-4, with 7 positions matching TRBD1. Losses at the gene ends were 6 bases for V and 8 bases for J; bases not matched to a gene: 9. This CDR3 has 13 residues. CDR3 amino acids: CASSQTGYKGYTF. The DNA for the CDR3 is TGTGCCAGCAGCCAGACAGGGTACAAGGGCTACACCTTC.

Only one count was recorded for this clone. The chain employs TRBV10-1 and TRBJ2-1; TRBD2 matches at 9 bases. V trimming: 8 bases; J trimming: 4 bases; junction bases outside the gene matches: 6. Germline V gene sequence: CDR1 WNHNN, CDR2 SYGVQD (reference sequence). This CDR3 is 14 amino acids long. The CDR3 sequence is CASSLAGEYNEQFF. The CDR3 nucleotides are TGCGCCAGCTCCTTAGCGGGAGAATACAATGAGCAGTTCTTC.

The chain has TRBV5-1 and TRBJ2-2; perhaps TRBD2 as D (6 bases). The germline V gene has CDR1 SGHRS and CDR2 YFSETQ. The CDR3 has 14 residues. V was shortened by 0 bases and J by 10 bases, with 13 bases between the two germline ends. The CDR3 sequence: CASSLGGGTPELFF. The CDR3 region has the DNA TGCGCCAGCAGCTTGGGTGGGGGGACCCCGGAGCTGTTTTTT.

V and J are TRBV10-1 and TRBJ2-2; 9 positions agree with TRBD1. The CDR3 consists of 14 residues. Trimming removed 6 bases from V and 5 bases from J; junction bases left unmatched: 4. CDR1 WNHNN and CDR2 SYGVQD come from the germline V gene (reference sequence). CDR3 sequence: CASRRDRATGELFF. The CDR3 nucleotides are TGCGCCAGCAGGAGGGACAGGGCTACCGGGGAGCTGTTTTTT.

This chain joins TRBV5-8 and TRBJ1-5; weak D call: TRBD1 (5 bases). V dropped 1 base and J dropped 6 bases, with 5 bases sitting between them. In germline, CDR1 is SGHTS, CDR2 YDEGEE. CDR3 length: 12 residues. CDR3 loop: CASSLRGQPQHF. The CDR3 DNA sequence: TGTGCCAGCAGCTTGAGGGGTCAGCCCCAGCATTTT.

The chain couples TRBV27 to TRBJ1-1, with a possible D match to TRBD1 (6 bases). The germline V gene has CDR1 MNHEY and CDR2 SMNVEV (reference sequence). V lost 1 base, J lost 5 bases, and 8 bases lay in between. The CDR3 has 13 amino acids. The CDR3 nucleotides are TGTGCCAGCAGTTTATGGGGGACAACTGAAGCTTTCTTT. Amino acid sequence: CASSLWGTTEAFF.

The CDR3 DNA is TGCGCCAGCAGCTCCCGGGGGGGCAATTACAATGAGCAGTTCTTC. As protein: CASSSRGGNYNEQFF. The gene calls are TRBV5-1 and TRBJ2-1; 8 bases align to TRBD2. The germline gives CDR1 SGHRS, CDR2 YFSETQ. The CDR3 is 15 residues long. Trimming removed 3 bases from V and 4 bases from J; junction bases left unmatched: 6.

This sequence joins TRBV11-3 and TRBJ2-3, with TRBD2 matching 12 bases. The V gene's germline CDR1 is SGHNT and CDR2 YENEEA. V shed 5 bases, J shed 2 bases, and the junction held 5 bases outside the gene matches. The CDR3 runs to 16 residues. The CDR3: CASSQGLAGNTDTQYF. The CDR3 coding sequence is TGTGCCAGCAGCCAAGGACTAGCGGGGAACACAGATACGCAGTATTTT.